Listed below are T cell receptor beta chains from one sample, sequenced in a study of early stage breast cancer tumors. Repertoires were generated with immunoSEQ multiplex PCR, while TCRdb's copy carries only in-frame clones and drops some. The sample shows 40,000 to 60,000 clones, about 80% of them seen only once. Sequences were obtained from blood. These TCRs come from a person in their fifties with breast cancer. The CDR3 runs from the conserved cysteine through the conserved F or W. The order of the fields is J gene, V gene, clone size, CDR3 protein. Part of the rows lack a size; the others show once, few, many or a class for expanded clones.

TRBJ1-1	TRBV9	.	CASSATDRGPLVNTEAFF
TRBJ2-5	TRBV7-8	.	CASSLDGGSWETQYF
TRBJ1-4	TRBV5-8	.	CASSQTGQGTNEKLFF
TRBJ1-1	TRBV10-1	.	CASRAGSDEISEAFF
TRBJ1-3	TRBV7-2	.	CASGMASGNTIYF
TRBJ2-7	TRBV5-1	few	CASSLGGFGYEQYF
TRBJ2-5	TRBV6-6	once	CASSYPGTDQETQYF
TRBJ2-1	TRBV5-6	.	CASSLNREDYNEQFF
TRBJ2-7	TRBV5-4	.	CASSLQGSYEQYF
TRBJ2-7	TRBV7-3	.	CASSPGLAGENEQYF
TRBJ1-1	TRBV19	few	CAVSTPWADRVNTEAFF
TRBJ2-1	TRBV19	.	CASSILGTGRGNEQFF
TRBJ1-2	TRBV7-2	.	CASSSYEQGSGYTF
TRBJ2-7	TRBV29-1	.	CSVKPDSYEQYF
TRBJ2-3	TRBV7-9	.	CASIWRDAGTDTQYF
TRBJ1-5	TRBV4-3	few	CASSQDHSGNQPQHF
TRBJ2-5	TRBV5-1	.	CASSPNFEETQYF
TRBJ1-2	TRBV2	few	CASSGTGDVYGYTF
TRBJ2-2	TRBV10-3	.	CAISESTGGIGAGELFF
TRBJ1-4	TRBV13	.	CASSFSNEKLFF
TRBJ1-2	TRBV18	once	CASSTIGSGGLDYGYTF
TRBJ2-7	TRBV7-9	.	CASSLAASGAYEQYF
TRBJ1-5	TRBV7-2	medium-sized	CASSPRGSGNQPQHF
TRBJ2-3	TRBV10-3	.	CAISENGVDTQYF
TRBJ1-2	TRBV7-2	.	CASSLNSAGTGGYTF
TRBJ2-1	TRBV4-2	.	CASSQSGASEYNEQFF
TRBJ2-7	TRBV2	.	CASSLGTGYTYEQYF
TRBJ2-7	TRBV11-3	.	CASSLGQGGYNEQYF
TRBJ2-1	TRBV5-1	.	CASSLEGAAYNEQFF
TRBJ1-2	TRBV6-1	.	CASSDHREFYGYTF
TRBJ2-3	TRBV9	.	CASSTKAAITDTQYF
TRBJ2-5	TRBV19	.	CASSMGTSTGETQYF
TRBJ2-7	TRBV7-2	.	CASSLRQGPYEQYF
TRBJ1-1	TRBV7-2	.	CASSLVRGRRTEAFF
TRBJ2-1	TRBV7-2	.	CASRGAGPNEQFF
TRBJ1-3	TRBV10-3	.	CAISELAGARNTIYF
TRBJ1-1	TRBV5-1	.	CASKFTSGQGGSKNTEAFF